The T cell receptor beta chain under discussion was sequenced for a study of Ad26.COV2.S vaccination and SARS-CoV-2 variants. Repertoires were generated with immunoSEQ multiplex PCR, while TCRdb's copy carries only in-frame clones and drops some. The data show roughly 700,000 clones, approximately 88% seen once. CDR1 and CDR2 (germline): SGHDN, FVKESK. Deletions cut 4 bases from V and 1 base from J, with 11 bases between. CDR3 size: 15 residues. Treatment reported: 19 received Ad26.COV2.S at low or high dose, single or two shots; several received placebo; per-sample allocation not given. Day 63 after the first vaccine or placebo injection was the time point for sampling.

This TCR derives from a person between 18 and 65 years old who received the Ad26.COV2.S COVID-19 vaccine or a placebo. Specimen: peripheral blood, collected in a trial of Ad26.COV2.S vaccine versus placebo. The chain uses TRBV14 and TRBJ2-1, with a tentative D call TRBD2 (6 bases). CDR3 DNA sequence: TGTGCCAGCAGCCCGCCCGGGACTTCCTACAATGAGCAGTTCTTC. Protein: CASSPPGTSYNEQFF.